This T cell receptor beta chain derives from a study of cytomegalovirus exposure and HLA in healthy donors. The PCR contained 60 Vbeta and 13 Jbeta primers. Authors' methods: A later analysis tallied 87 million or so unique TCR beta chains, around 11 million of them shared. Some clones are missing from TCRdb's copy, which holds only in-frame ones; the method was immunoSEQ multiplex PCR. V, J and clone size are taken as reported in that table, and D and trimming were inferred from the DNA itself. Of under 200,000 clones listed, around 87% were seen once; the top ten hold 0.9% to 1.2%. Germline CDR1 SGHVS, CDR2 FQNEAQ. CDR3 length equals 13 residues. The junction had 0 bases not matched to a gene; V was cut back by 8 bases and J by 2 bases.

Sequenced material: PBMCs. The clonotype comes from a boy between 2 and 10 years old in good health and CMV-seronegative. V is TRBV7-8 and J is TRBJ2-3; 11 bases fit TRBD1. The DNA of the CDR3 is TGTGCCAGCGGACAGGGGGCCACAGATACGCAGTATTTT. Its translation: CASGQGATDTQYF.